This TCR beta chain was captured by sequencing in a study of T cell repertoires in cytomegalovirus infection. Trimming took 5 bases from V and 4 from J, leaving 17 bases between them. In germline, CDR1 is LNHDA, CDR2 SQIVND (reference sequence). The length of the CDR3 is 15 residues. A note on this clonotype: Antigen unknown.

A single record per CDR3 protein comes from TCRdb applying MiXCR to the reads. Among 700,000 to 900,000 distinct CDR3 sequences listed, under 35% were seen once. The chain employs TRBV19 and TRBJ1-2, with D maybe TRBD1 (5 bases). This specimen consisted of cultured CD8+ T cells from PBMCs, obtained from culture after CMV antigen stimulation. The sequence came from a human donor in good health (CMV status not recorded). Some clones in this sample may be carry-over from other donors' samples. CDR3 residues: CASSPTGGGAYGYTF. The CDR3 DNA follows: TGTGCCAGTAGTCCGACGGGGGGGGGAGCCTATGGCTACACCTTC.